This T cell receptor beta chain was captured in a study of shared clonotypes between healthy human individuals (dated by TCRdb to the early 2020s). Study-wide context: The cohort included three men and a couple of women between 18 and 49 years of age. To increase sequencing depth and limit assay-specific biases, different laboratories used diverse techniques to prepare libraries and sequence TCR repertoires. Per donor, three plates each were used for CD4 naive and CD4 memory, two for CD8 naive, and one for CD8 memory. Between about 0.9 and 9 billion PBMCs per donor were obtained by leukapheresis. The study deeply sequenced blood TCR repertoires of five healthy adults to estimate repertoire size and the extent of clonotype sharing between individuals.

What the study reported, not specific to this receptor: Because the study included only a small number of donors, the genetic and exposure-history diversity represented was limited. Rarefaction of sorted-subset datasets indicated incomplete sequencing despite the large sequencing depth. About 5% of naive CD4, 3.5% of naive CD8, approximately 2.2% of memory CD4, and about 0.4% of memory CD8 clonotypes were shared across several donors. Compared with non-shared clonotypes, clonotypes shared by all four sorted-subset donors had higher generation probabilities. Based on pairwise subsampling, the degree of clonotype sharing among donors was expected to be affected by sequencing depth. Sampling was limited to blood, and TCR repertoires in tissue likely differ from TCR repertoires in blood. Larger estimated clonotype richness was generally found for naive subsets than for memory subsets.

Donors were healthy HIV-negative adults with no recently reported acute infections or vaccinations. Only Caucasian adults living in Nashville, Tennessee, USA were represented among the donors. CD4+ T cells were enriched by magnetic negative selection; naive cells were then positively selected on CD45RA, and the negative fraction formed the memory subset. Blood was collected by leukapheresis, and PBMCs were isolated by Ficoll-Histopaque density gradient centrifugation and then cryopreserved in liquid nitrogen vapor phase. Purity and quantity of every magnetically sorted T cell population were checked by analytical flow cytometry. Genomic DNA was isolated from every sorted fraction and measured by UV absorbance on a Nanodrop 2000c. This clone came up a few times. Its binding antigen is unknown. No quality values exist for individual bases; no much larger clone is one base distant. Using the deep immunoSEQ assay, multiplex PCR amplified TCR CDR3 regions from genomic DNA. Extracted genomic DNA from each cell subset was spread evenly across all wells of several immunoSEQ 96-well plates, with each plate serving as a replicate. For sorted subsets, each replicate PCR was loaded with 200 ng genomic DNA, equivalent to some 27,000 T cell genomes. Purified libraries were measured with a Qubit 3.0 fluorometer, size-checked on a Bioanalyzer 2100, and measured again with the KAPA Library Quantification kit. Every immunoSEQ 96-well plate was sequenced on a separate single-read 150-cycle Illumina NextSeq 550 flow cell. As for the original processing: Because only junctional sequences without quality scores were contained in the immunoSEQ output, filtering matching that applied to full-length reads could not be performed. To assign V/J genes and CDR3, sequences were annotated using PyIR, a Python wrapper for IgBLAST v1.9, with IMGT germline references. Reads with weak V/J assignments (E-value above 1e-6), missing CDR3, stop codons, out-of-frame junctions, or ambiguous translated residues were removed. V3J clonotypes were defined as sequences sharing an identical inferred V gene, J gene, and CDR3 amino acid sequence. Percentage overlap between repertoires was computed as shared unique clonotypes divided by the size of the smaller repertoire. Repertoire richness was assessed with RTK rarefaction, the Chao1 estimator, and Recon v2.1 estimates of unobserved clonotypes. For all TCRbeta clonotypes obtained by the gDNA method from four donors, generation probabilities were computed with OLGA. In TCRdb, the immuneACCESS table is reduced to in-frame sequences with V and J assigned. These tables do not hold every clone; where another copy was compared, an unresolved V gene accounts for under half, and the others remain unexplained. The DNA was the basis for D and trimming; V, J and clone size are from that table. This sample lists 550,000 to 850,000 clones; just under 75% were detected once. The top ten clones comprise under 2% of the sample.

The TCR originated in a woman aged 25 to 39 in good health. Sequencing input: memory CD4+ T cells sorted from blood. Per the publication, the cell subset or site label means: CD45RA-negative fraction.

The nucleotides are TGTGCCAGCAGCTCACAGACAGGCGGTGAGCAGTTCTTC. It encodes CASSSQTGGEQFF. The receptor chain draws on TRBV7-3 and TRBJ2-1, and possibly TRBD1, on 6 matching bases. CDR1 and CDR2 are drawn from the germline V gene: SGHTA, FQGTGA. Trimming costs V 4 bases and J 9 bases, and their ends lie 13 bases apart. The CDR3 starts with the cysteine, ends with the phenylalanine, and has 13 residues. The sequence is cut down to CDR3 DNA, 39 bases in frame from base 1.